This T cell receptor (beta chain) was retrieved from a study of blood T cell repertoires in COVID-19 (dated by TCRdb to the early 2020s). About the full investigation: Samples from collaborators originated in the United States, Italy and Spain and spanned both the acute and convalescent phases of COVID-19. The prospective study material was composed of cDNA or gDNA derived from T cells, B-cell-depleted T cells, or PBMCs. Subjects who had been exposed to COVID-19, were actively infected with it, or had recovered from it provided the deeply sampled blood TCRbeta repertoires that made up the dataset. A freely available public database, intended as a resource for researchers studying the immune response to SARS-CoV-2, is where the repertoires were released. Samples were obtained from the ongoing ImmuneRACE study (first 160 participants) and from over a thousand subjects provided by 6 global collaborators. Sample metadata almost always included a de-identified subject ID, COVID-19 status, age in years and sex. Where available, HLA class I and class II types were obtained from metadata supplied by the sample provider rather than from assay-based typing. The full study reports these points: How much clinical and demographic metadata was included differed by source and by participant, and the metadata was provided uncurated.

Of note for this clone: What this receptor recognizes is not known. Base quality data are lacking; no much larger clone is found one base away.

Participants in the prospective study were enrolled through a virtual design, were aged about 18 to 90 years, and lived in some 24 United States geographic areas. In the prospective study, participants were assigned to cohorts based on the clinical history participants reported in a screening survey and a study questionnaire. For ImmuneRACE Cohort 3, a participant was defined as recovered based on two consecutive negative NP/OP PCR tests, clearance by a healthcare professional, or resolution of symptoms. Each participant in the prospective study had whole blood, serum and a nasopharyngeal or oropharyngeal swab collected by mobile phlebotomists. Additional blood draws and questionnaires over a roughly two-month period could optionally be provided by prospective study participants. Before DNA extraction, prospective study blood samples were shipped either frozen or at room temperature. The immunoSEQ Assay, a bias-controlled multiplex PCR, was used to amplify TCRbeta CDR3 regions from genomic DNA. Per the authors' processing: The number of nucleated cells in each sample was estimated by amplification of reference gene primers within the assay. Sequence reads were collapsed and filtered to measure the absolute abundance of every unique TCRbeta CDR3 rearrangement. Productive Simpson clonality was computed per sample as the square root of Simpson's diversity index over productive rearrangements. TCRdb stores this immuneACCESS table with in-frame sequences only. Part of the clones is absent; in the studies checked, under half of the shortfall reflects unresolved V genes, and no reason is known for the rest. V and J calls and clone size are those listed in that table; D and trimming were worked out from the DNA. For this sample there are about 310,000 clones; around 91% appear just once. Roughly a tenth of the sample goes to the ten largest clones.

At the junction V is shortened by 2 bases and J by 4 bases, with 14 bases in between. From the cysteine through the phenylalanine, the CDR3 covers 16 amino acids. This entry keeps only the CDR3 DNA: 48 bases, framed from base 1. CDR1 and CDR2, per the germline V gene, are SGHTA and FQGNSA. Rearrangement joined TRBV7-2 to TRBJ2-2, and TRBD1 may be the D gene, going by 6 matching bases. The clonotype comes from a woman in her forties who had recovered from COVID-19. The sequenced sample consisted of PBMCs or T cells enriched from blood (not recorded which). CDR3 loop: CASSLRSGQITGELFF. Read as DNA, the sequence is TGTGCCAGCAGCTTAAGATCCGGACAGATCACCGGGGAGCTGTTTTTT. Here the CDR3 is joined to the reference TRBV7-2 and TRBJ2-2 genes, and the full variable domain is: GAGVSQSPSNKVTEKGKDVELRCDPISGHTALYWYRQSLGQGLEFLIYFQGNSAPDKSGLPSDRFSAERTGGSVSTLTIQRTQQEDSAVYLCASSLRSGQITGELFFGEGSRLTVL.